The clone carrying this T cell receptor beta chain has a single count. Germline CDR1 SGHAT, CDR2 FQNNGV. Trimming took 2 bases from V and 1 from J, leaving 12 bases between them. CDR3 length: 16 amino acids. This sample was taken from a study of cytomegalovirus exposure and HLA in healthy donors. Data came from immunoSEQ multiplex PCR; TCRdb stores just in-frame clones and leaves some out. The repertoire holds some 49,000 clones, over 85% seen once, with about 8% in the top ten. This TCR was sampled from a young woman in good health and CMV-seropositive. The chain employs TRBV11-2 and TRBJ1-3; maybe TRBD1 (6 bases). The sequenced sample consisted of PBMCs. The DNA for the CDR3 is TGTGCCAGCAGCTTAATACAGGGAGTTTCTGGAAACACCATATATTTT. This translates into CASSLIQGVSGNTIYF. Full variable domain (remainder filled in from reference TRBV11-2 and TRBJ1-3): EAGVAQSPRYKIIEKRQSVAFWCNPISGHATLYWYQQILGQGPKLLIQFQNNGVVDDSQLPKDRFSAERLKGVDSTLKIQPAKLEDSAVYLCASSLIQGVSGNTIYFGEGSWLTVV.